These 27 T cell receptor beta chains came from one sample sequenced in a study of blood T cell repertoires in COVID-19. Produced via immunoSEQ multiplex PCR; TCRdb's table is partial and in-frame only. This table has 130,000 to 150,000 clones, around 81% appearing once. The material sequenced was peripheral blood. Receptors originate from a human donor in a cohort sampled during active COVID-19.

The rearrangement uses TRBV6-2 or TRBV6-3 and TRBJ1-2, with 9 bases fitting TRBD1. V lost 6 bases to trimming and J lost 1 base; unmatched junction nucleotides: 6. The CDR3 consists of 15 residues. The germline gives CDR1 MNHEY, CDR2 SVGEGT. In DNA, the CDR3 is TGTGCCAGCAGCCCCACGGGACAGGGTAACTATGGCTACACCTTC. Translated: CASSPTGQGNYGYTF.

The J gene is TRBJ2-3, the V gene TRBV5-1; 13 bases map to TRBD2. CDR1 and CDR2 from the germline V gene are SGHRS and YFSETQ. V dropped 4 bases and J dropped 4; count of bases not matched to a gene: 9. This CDR3 region has 17 residues. CDR3 protein: CASSNGLAGAGADTQYF. The CDR3 DNA is TGCGCCAGCAGCAACGGACTAGCGGGAGCTGGGGCAGATACGCAGTATTTT.

CDR3 residues: CASSLGQANTEAFF. DNA of the CDR3: TGCGCCAGCAGCTTGGGGCAGGCGAACACTGAAGCTTTCTTT. The chain is built from TRBV5-1 and TRBJ1-1, with unresolved D. V shed 0 bases and J shed 1 base, with 7 bases lying between them. Germline V CDR1 and CDR2: SGHRS, YFSETQ. This CDR3 has 14 residues.

This clone was observed a few times. The junction and the germline gene differ at one end; a read error may be behind it. The chain employs TRBV6-2 or TRBV6-3 and TRBJ2-7; 12 bases fit TRBD2. This CDR3 is 17 amino acids long. Germline V gene data show CDR1 as MNHEY and CDR2 as SVGEGT. The CDR3 DNA follows: TGTGCCAGCAGTTACTCATCGACTAGCGGGAGTTCCCTCCTCGGGACCTTC. The encoded protein is CASSYSSTSGSSLLGTF.

The rearrangement uses TRBV28 and TRBJ2-3; D gene ambiguous. Looked up from germline, CDR1 is MDHEN and CDR2 is SYDVKM. This CDR3 comprises 12 residues. The V end lost 6 bases, the J end lost 6 bases, and 10 bases lay between the germline ends. The CDR3 sequence is CASSSLLDTQYF. DNA of the CDR3: TGTGCCAGCAGCTCCCTCCTGGATACGCAGTATTTT.

The gene calls are TRBV27 and TRBJ2-7; 8 nucleotides match TRBD1. From germline, CDR1 is MNHEY and CDR2 SMNVEV (reference sequence). The CDR3 totals 13 residues. J lost 6 bases, V lost 5 bases, and 6 bases had no gene match. The CDR3 DNA reads TGTGCCAGCAGTCTTTTGGACAGGGTCGAGCAGTACTTC. Its protein is CASSLLDRVEQYF.

This clone came up once. The V gene is TRBV11-2, the J gene TRBJ2-1; 13 bases align to TRBD2. The CDR3 covers 17 residues. The V and J ends lost 2 bases and 0 bases, in that order; junction bases with no gene match: 1. The germline gives CDR1 SGHAT, CDR2 FQNNGV. Here the CDR3 DNA reads TGTGCCAGCAGCTTACGGACTAGCGGGAGCTCCTACAATGAGCAGTTCTTC. Translated: CASSLRTSGSSYNEQFF.

The rearrangement joins TRBV5-4 to TRBJ1-5; D remains ambiguous. The CDR3 spans 14 residues. V gave up 2 bases and J gave up 2 bases, with 8 bases separating them. Germline loops: CDR1 SGHNT, CDR2 YYREEE (reference sequence). The CDR3 is CASSFFTGNQPQHF. CDR3 DNA sequence: TGTGCCAGCAGCTTCTTCACGGGCAATCAGCCCCAGCATTTT.

The chain links TRBV21-1 to TRBJ1-1; the tabulated D call, TRBD1, remains unverified against the DNA. TRBV21-1 is annotated as a pseudogene. CDR3 length equals 16 residues. In DNA form, the CDR3 reads TGTGCCAGCAGCAAAGGGGACAGGGGGACGAACACTGAAGCTTTCTTT. Translated: CASSKGDRGTNTEAFF.

This rearrangement joins TRBV6-1 to TRBJ2-7, with 8 bases fitting TRBD1. With 1 base clipped from V and 3 bases from J, the junction kept 2 bases outside the gene matches. Germline CDR1 is MNHNS and CDR2 is SASEGT. The CDR3 runs to 14 residues. The CDR3 DNA reads TGTGCCAGCAGTGAAGGGGGACAGGACTACGAGCAGTACTTC. Translated: CASSEGGQDYEQYF.

The V and J genes are TRBV11-3 and TRBJ2-1; TRBD1 might be the D (6 bases). The length of the CDR3 is 15 residues. V shed 4 bases and J shed 1 base, with 11 bases lying between them. Germline V gives CDR1 SGHNT, CDR2 YENEEA. CDR3 sequence: CASSSRQDSYNEQFF. The CDR3 region has the DNA TGTGCCAGCAGCTCGAGACAGGATTCCTACAATGAGCAGTTCTTC.

The chain carries TRBV5-4 and TRBJ2-2; 7 bases line up with TRBD1. The germline V gene has CDR1 SGHNT and CDR2 YYREEE (reference sequence). V shed 5 bases and J 2 bases; nucleotides not matched to a gene: 6. CDR3 length equals 15 residues. The CDR3 sequence: CASRTGTENTGELFF. The CDR3, as DNA: TGTGCCAGCAGAACCGGGACAGAAAACACCGGGGAGCTGTTTTTT.

The chain is built from TRBV5-6 and TRBJ2-3; TRBD2 aligns across 8 bases. Losses at the gene ends were 5 bases for V and 2 bases for J; bases not matched to a gene: 10. Germline-derived CDR1 and CDR2 are SGHDT and YYEEEE. The CDR3 sequence is 16 residues long. In DNA form, the CDR3 reads TGTGCCAGCAGACTCTTAGCGGGGTTCGTCACAGATACGCAGTATTTT. As protein: CASRLLAGFVTDTQYF.

V usage is TRBV19 and J usage is TRBJ1-6; D gene unclear. Trimming pared 3 bases from V and 7 bases from J, leaving 10 bases between. Germline V gene data show CDR1 as LNHDA and CDR2 as SQIVND (reference sequence). This CDR3 is built from 14 residues. CDR3 sequence reads: CASSIEGSNSPLHF. CDR3 in DNA: TGTGCCAGTAGTATTGAGGGTTCAAATTCACCCCTCCACTTT. The variable domain in full, with the rest retrieved from reference TRBV19 and TRBJ1-6, is DGGITQSPKYLFRKEGQNVTLSCEQNLNHDAMYWYRQDPGQGLRLIYYSQIVNDFQKGDIAEGYSVSREKKESFPLTVTSAQKNPTAFYLCASSIEGSNSPLHFGNGTRLTVT.

A single count supports this clone. V usage is TRBV11-2 and J usage is TRBJ2-5; weak D call: TRBD1 (6 bases). The CDR3 is made up of 18 amino acids. Germline-derived CDR1 and CDR2 are SGHAT and FQNNGV. V lost 4 bases and J 2 bases, leaving 23 bases between the germline ends. The CDR3: CASSSPSSRPGVQETQYF. DNA of the CDR3: TGTGCCAGCAGCTCCCCCTCGTCGAGACCAGGGGTTCAAGAGACCCAGTACTTC.

The V and J genes are TRBV16 and TRBJ2-3, with 9 nucleotides matching TRBD1. Trimming took 2 bases from V and 8 from J; bases not matched to a gene: 2. In germline, CDR1 is KGHSY, CDR2 FQNENV. This CDR3 contains 13 residues. The CDR3 loop reads CASSQTTGGTQYF. The CDR3 DNA follows: TGTGCCAGCAGCCAAACGACAGGGGGTACGCAGTATTTT.

The chain uses TRBV5-1 and TRBJ2-7, with D tentatively TRBD2 (6 bases). Germline V gene data show CDR1 as SGHRS and CDR2 as YFSETQ. This CDR3 is built from 14 residues. V was cut by 3 bases and J by 4 bases, with 14 bases left in between. CDR3 sequence: CASSSDSGAYEQYF. CDR3 bases: TGCGCCAGCAGCTCAGACTCGGGAGCGTACGAGCAGTACTTC.

There are a few counts of this clone. This chain joins TRBV5-5 and TRBJ1-4, with D uncertain. The V and J ends lost 1 base and 4 bases respectively, with 8 bases between them. CDR1 and CDR2 (germline): SGHKS, YYEKEE (reference sequence). This CDR3 is 14 amino acids long. The CDR3 loop is CASSLYTDNEKLFF. The DNA of the CDR3 is TGTGCCAGCAGCTTGTACACAGATAATGAAAAACTGTTTTTT.

This chain connects TRBV4-3 to TRBJ2-5; TRBD1 matches 7 bases. Trimming at V came to 3 bases and at J to 5 bases, leaving 9 bases not matched to a gene. The CDR3 loop spans 15 amino acids. Germline V gene data show CDR1 as LGHNA and CDR2 as YSLEER. DNA of the CDR3: TGCGCCAGCAGCCAGGACCAACAGGGGTGGGAGACCCAGTACTTC. Translated: CASSQDQQGWETQYF.

J is TRBJ2-7 and V is TRBV27, with TRBD2 identical over 12 bases. This CDR3 has 16 residues. The germline CDR1 and CDR2 sequences are MNHEY and SMNVEV (reference sequence). Trimming at V came to 5 bases and at J to 7 bases, leaving 12 bases not matched to a gene. The CDR3 protein is CASSLLAGGYSREQYF. CDR3 nucleotides: TGTGCCAGCAGTCTACTAGCGGGAGGATATTCGCGGGAGCAGTACTTC.

This chain connects TRBV28 to TRBJ1-6; no definite D call. Germline-derived CDR1 and CDR2 are MDHEN and SYDVKM. CDR3 length equals 12 residues. The V end was cut by 3 bases, the J end by 8 bases, with 5 bases between. CDR3 protein: CASSFAYSPLHF. CDR3 nucleotide sequence: TGTGCCAGCAGTTTTGCGTATTCACCCCTCCACTTT. Variable domain in full (rest from reference TRBV28 and TRBJ1-6): DVKVTQSSRYLVKRTGEKVFLECVQDMDHENMFWYRQDPGLGLRLIYFSYDVKMKEKGDIPEGYSVSREKKERFSLILESASTNQTSMYLCASSFAYSPLHFGNGTRLTVT.

The V call is TRBV6-2 or TRBV6-3, the J call TRBJ1-6; the match to TRBD1 covers 7 bases. The CDR3 is made up of 18 amino acids. Per the germline V gene, CDR1 is MNHEY and CDR2 is SVGEGT. V gave up 1 base and J gave up 10 bases; unmatched junction bases: 16. The chain's CDR3 is CASSYLRDRGVKNSPLHF. CDR3 nucleotides: TGTGCCAGCAGTTACTTGCGGGACAGAGGAGTGAAGAACTCACCCCTCCACTTT.

This clone was recorded only once. V gene TRBV23-1 combines with J gene TRBJ2-7, with D possibly TRBD1 on 6 matching bases. TRBV23-1 is an ORF, and what it does is uncertain. V lost 0 bases, J lost 3 bases, and 27 bases lay in between. CDR3 length: 20 residues. CDR3 residues: CASSQSTSRDTRGVFYEQYF. In DNA form, the CDR3 reads TGCGCCAGCAGTCAATCGACGTCCCGGGACACGCGTGGAGTTTTCTACGAGCAGTACTTC.

This chain joins TRBV7-6 and TRBJ2-7; 8 positions agree with TRBD2. V lost 6 bases, J lost 0 bases, and 10 bases stayed unmatched. CDR1 is SGHVS and CDR2 is FNYEAQ in the germline V gene. The CDR3 has 16 residues. The CDR3 sequence: CASRPSLAESSYEQYF. As DNA, the CDR3 is TGTGCCAGCAGGCCATCACTAGCGGAAAGCTCCTACGAGCAGTACTTC.

The chain joins TRBV6-5 to TRBJ1-1, with D unresolved. Germline V gene sequence: CDR1 MNHEY, CDR2 SVGAGI. V lost 6 bases and J lost 6, with 20 bases in between. The CDR3 is 15 amino acids. CDR3 loop: CASSPELAMRSEAFF. The CDR3 nucleotides are TGTGCCAGCAGCCCCGAATTAGCCATGAGGTCTGAAGCTTTCTTT.

The genes are TRBV5-1 and TRBJ2-1; TRBD2 aligns across 10 bases. This CDR3 is 16 amino acids long. The V gene end was trimmed by 1 base and the J gene end by 6 bases; junction bases not matched to a gene: 7. The V gene's germline CDR1 is SGHRS and CDR2 YFSETQ. The CDR3 protein is CASSLIASGGVNEQFF. The CDR3 DNA sequence: TGCGCCAGCAGCTTGATTGCTAGCGGGGGTGTCAATGAGCAGTTCTTC.

This clone was observed a single time. V gene TRBV24-1 combines with J gene TRBJ2-2; TRBD2 matches at 7 bases. V gave up 2 bases and J gave up 7 bases; unmatched junction bases: 0. This CDR3 spans 13 amino acids. CDR1 is KGHDR and CDR2 is SFDVKD in the germline V gene. The CDR3 protein is CATSDSSGGELFF. The DNA of the CDR3 is TGTGCCACCAGTGATTCTAGCGGCGGGGAGCTGTTTTTT.